Presented here are 26 T cell receptor beta chains from one specimen sequenced in a study of CD4+ T cells in melanoma. The method was immunoSEQ multiplex PCR; TCRdb's version includes in-frame clones alone and lacks a portion of them. The table has under 11,000 clones, 50% to 75% seen once. The sample was cells from a culture (not recorded whether cultured in vitro). Every receptor here comes from a human donor with melanoma.

V is TRBV7-2 and J is TRBJ2-5, with 7 bases that match TRBD2. V shed 1 base and J 5 bases; nucleotides not matched to a gene: 13. Germline CDR1 reads SGHTA; CDR2 reads FQGNSA. The CDR3 length is 17 residues. The chain's CDR3 is CASSLERGRSSGETQYF. DNA of the CDR3: TGTGCCAGCAGCTTAGAGCGGGGCCGGAGTTCGGGGGAGACCCAGTACTTC.

J is TRBJ1-2 and V is TRBV2; possibly TRBD1 for D (6 bases). The CDR3 sequence is 14 residues long. Looked up from germline, CDR1 is SNHLY and CDR2 is FYNNEI. With 8 bases removed from V and 4 bases from J, the gap between germline ends came to 17 bases. CDR3: CASFSFRGTYGYTF. The CDR3 DNA sequence: TGTGCCAGCTTTTCGTTCAGGGGCACCTATGGCTACACCTTC.

This sequence joins TRBV6-5 and TRBJ1-3; maybe TRBD1 (5 bases). The CDR3 covers 14 residues. Trimming cost V 6 bases and J 1 base, with 10 bases left between them. CDR1 and CDR2 from the germline V gene are MNHEY and SVGAGI. This CDR3 is CASRQGLSGNTIYF. As DNA, the CDR3 is TGTGCCAGCAGGCAGGGTTTGTCTGGAAACACCATATATTTT.

The chain links TRBV6-1 to TRBJ2-3, with D possibly matching TRBD1 (6 bases). Trimming cost V 8 bases and J 6 bases, with 9 bases left between them. The CDR3 contains 11 residues. Per germline, CDR1 MNHNS and CDR2 SASEGT. Here the CDR3 DNA reads TGTGCCAGCCGAAGGGGGGATACGCAGTATTTT. Translated: CASRRGDTQYF.

This clone was detected only a few times. V and J are TRBV15 and TRBJ1-3; D remains ambiguous. Germline CDR1 is LNHNV and CDR2 is YYDKDF (reference sequence). V was cut by 3 bases and J by 1 base, with 10 bases left in between. The CDR3 spans 15 residues. CDR3 in amino acids: CATSSTAGSGNTIYF. The CDR3 nucleotides are TGTGCCACCAGCAGCACAGCCGGGTCTGGAAACACCATATATTTT.

The chain couples TRBV5-1 to TRBJ2-7; tentatively, D is TRBD2 (6 bases). Germline-derived CDR1 and CDR2 are SGHRS and YFSETQ. CDR3 length equals 15 residues. V was clipped by 4 bases and J by 2 bases, with 16 bases between them. The CDR3 reads CASSEGTFQTYEQYF. CDR3 bases: TGCGCCAGCAGCGAAGGGACTTTTCAAACCTACGAGCAGTACTTC.

This rearrangement joins TRBV9 to TRBJ2-7, with D possibly called TRBD1 or TRBD2 (6 bases each). The CDR3 spans 16 residues. V lost 4 bases to trimming and J lost 0 bases, with 17 bases between them. Germline lookup yields CDR1 SGDLS and CDR2 YYNGEE. CDR3 amino acids: CASSPGRGHSSYEQYF. The DNA for the CDR3 is TGTGCCAGCAGCCCCGGGCGGGGACACAGCTCCTACGAGCAGTACTTC.

This sequence joins TRBV5-8 and TRBJ2-3, with no clear D. The V and J ends lost 1 base and 3 bases respectively, with 6 bases between them. CDR3 length equals 13 residues. Germline V gene sequence: CDR1 SGHTS, CDR2 YDEGEE. CDR3 DNA: TGTGCCAGCAGCTTGCCCGGGACAGATACGCAGTATTTT. The encoded protein is CASSLPGTDTQYF.

This sequence joins TRBV5-8 and TRBJ1-5, with 7 bases aligning to TRBD1. The germline gives CDR1 SGHTS, CDR2 YDEGEE. After removal of 2 bases from V and 3 bases from J, the junction contained 11 bases not matched to a gene. CDR3 length equals 17 residues. The CDR3 DNA reads as TGTGCCAGCAGCTTTTACATGTGGCAGGGGGTCAATCAGCCCCAGCATTTT. Translation gives CASSFYMWQGVNQPQHF.

V is TRBV7-3 and J is TRBJ1-2; TRBD1 might be the D (5 bases). Between the trimmed V and J ends, which lost 2 bases and 3 bases, there was a span of 10 bases. Per germline, CDR1 SGHTA and CDR2 FQGTGA. This CDR3 has 14 amino acids. The CDR3: CASSLAVGDYGYTF. CDR3 nucleotide sequence: TGTGCCAGCAGCTTAGCCGTAGGGGACTATGGCTACACCTTC.

The rearrangement uses TRBV7-2 and TRBJ2-2, with D unclear. The CDR3 has 15 residues. Germline loops: CDR1 SGHTA, CDR2 FQGNSA. Trimming cost V 7 bases and J 3 bases, with 15 bases left between them. CDR3 nucleotides: TGTGCCAGCAAACGGTTTAGCACCCACACCGGGGAGCTGTTTTTT. This sequence encodes CASKRFSTHTGELFF. The complete variable domain, with remaining parts taken from reference TRBV7-2 and TRBJ2-2, reads GAGVSQSPSNKVTEKGKDVELRCDPISGHTALYWYRQSLGQGLEFLIYFQGNSAPDKSGLPSDRFSAERTGGSVSTLTIQRTQQEDSAVYLCASKRFSTHTGELFFGEGSRLTVL.

Note on this clone: At one end, the junction sequence differs from germline, possibly due to a read error. The chain employs TRBV6-1 and TRBJ1-5, with D perhaps matching TRBD1 (5 bases). The CDR3 consists of 14 residues. CDR1 and CDR2 from the germline V gene are MNHNS and SASEGT. CDR3 in amino acids: CASSEVQGVQSQHF. The CDR3, as DNA: TGTGCCAGCAGTGAAGTGCAAGGGGTTCAGTCCCAGCATTTT.

This clone qualifies as medium-sized. The gene calls are TRBV9 and TRBJ2-3, with D tentatively TRBD1 or TRBD2 (6 bases each). This CDR3 contains 17 residues. In germline, CDR1 is SGDLS, CDR2 YYNGEE. Trimming pared 4 bases from V and 0 bases from J, leaving 18 bases between. The CDR3 protein is CASSFRQGGSSTDTQYF. For the CDR3, the DNA is TGTGCCAGCAGCTTCCGCCAAGGGGGGTCCAGCACAGATACGCAGTATTTT.

Sample share makes this clone medium-sized. This chain connects TRBV2 to TRBJ1-6; no clear D gene. V was cut by 9 bases and J by 7 bases, with 13 bases left in between. Germline CDR1 and CDR2: SNHLY and FYNNEI. The CDR3 extends over 13 amino acids. CDR3 DNA sequence: TGTGCCAGTCACAGTGGGGTCAATTCACCCCTCCACTTT. Protein: CASHSGVNSPLHF.

DNA for the CDR3: TGCGCCAGCAGCCAAGCGGGGGTACTCTATGGCTACACCTTC. It codes for CASSQAGVLYGYTF. The chain is built from TRBV4-1 and TRBJ1-2; TRBD1 might be the D (5 bases). The CDR3 contains 14 residues. V lost 1 base and J 4 bases, leaving 10 bases between the germline ends. Germline loops: CDR1 MGHRA, CDR2 YSYEKL.

The chain couples TRBV4-1 to TRBJ1-3, with 8 bases identical to TRBD1. This CDR3 has 16 residues. V shed 2 bases, J shed 4 bases, and the junction held 7 bases outside the gene matches. Germline assignment: CDR1 MGHRA and CDR2 YSYEKL. CDR3 loop: CASSQPLQGDGNTIYF. The CDR3 region has the DNA TGCGCCAGCAGCCAACCTCTACAGGGGGACGGAAACACCATATATTTT.

This clone was counted once. The V and J genes are TRBV14 and TRBJ2-7, with TRBD1 matching over 9 bases. This CDR3 has 15 residues. Losses at the gene ends were 3 bases for V and 3 bases for J; bases not matched to a gene: 6. CDR1 and CDR2 from the germline V gene are SGHDN and FVKESK. CDR3 nucleotide sequence: TGTGCCAGCAGCCAGTTAGGACAGGGGAACTACGAGCAGTACTTC. It codes for CASSQLGQGNYEQYF. Variable domain in full (rest from reference TRBV14 and TRBJ2-7): EAGVTQFPSHSVIEKGQTVTLRCDPISGHDNLYWYRRVMGKEIKFLLHFVKESKQDESGMPNNRFLAERTGGTYSTLKVQPAELEDSGVYFCASSQLGQGNYEQYFGPGTRLTVT.

The V gene is TRBV2, the J gene TRBJ1-2; D perhaps matches TRBD1 (5 bases). The CDR3 has 14 amino acids. The V and J ends lost 4 bases and 0 bases respectively, with 9 bases between them. Germline V gene lookup returns CDR1 SNHLY and CDR2 FYNNEI. As DNA, the CDR3 is TGTGCCAGCAGTGGACAGACATCTAACTATGGCTACACCTTC. As protein: CASSGQTSNYGYTF.

The chain has TRBV6-6 and TRBJ1-3; 8 bases line up with TRBD1. V shed 2 bases, J shed 0 bases, and the junction held 3 bases outside the gene matches. Germline V gene lookup returns CDR1 MNHNY and CDR2 SVGAGI (reference sequence). The CDR3 sequence is 16 residues long. The CDR3 DNA follows: TGTGCCAGCAGTTACGGACAGGGAGGCTCTGGAAACACCATATATTTT. Residues: CASSYGQGGSGNTIYF.

The chain carries TRBV7-3 and TRBJ1-2; tentative D call: TRBD1 (6 bases). Germline V gene lookup returns CDR1 SGHTA and CDR2 FQGTGA. This CDR3 is 14 amino acids long. Trimming took 4 bases from V and 8 from J, leaving 17 bases between them. The CDR3 DNA reads TGTGCCAGCAGCTCCACGGACAGCAGGGAAGGCTACACCTTC. Translated, it gives CASSSTDSREGYTF.

Relative to its sample, this clone is medium-sized. This chain joins TRBV7-9 and TRBJ1-4, with D perhaps TRBD1 (5 bases). In germline, CDR1 is SEHNR, CDR2 FQNEAQ (reference sequence). Trimming left V 6 bases short and J 1 base short, with 9 bases between. This CDR3 spans 14 amino acids. The CDR3 loop is CASSPGQTNEKLFF. The CDR3, as DNA: TGTGCCAGCAGTCCTGGACAAACTAATGAAAAACTGTTTTTT.

The chain links TRBV7-2 to TRBJ1-6; D possibly corresponds to TRBD1 (5 bases). CDR3 length equals 14 residues. V dropped 2 bases and J dropped 10 bases, with 12 bases sitting between them. Germline CDR1 is SGHTA and CDR2 is FQGNSA. CDR3 residues: CASSLTGVGSPLHF. CDR3 bases: TGTGCCAGCAGCTTAACGGGGGTAGGGTCACCCCTCCACTTT.

In its sample, this clone was seen once. The chain joins TRBV10-2 to TRBJ2-5; no firm D call. Deletions cut 3 bases from V and 3 bases from J, with 8 bases between. CDR1 and CDR2 (germline): WSHSY, SAAADI. The CDR3 is 13 residues long. CDR3 nucleotides: TGCGCCAGCAGTGACCCTACAAAAGAGACCCAGTACTTC. As protein: CASSDPTKETQYF.

V is TRBV7-9 and J is TRBJ2-7; the D is unclear. CDR1 and CDR2 (germline): SEHNR, FQNEAQ (reference sequence). The length of the CDR3 is 13 residues. V was pared by 4 bases and J by 1 base, with 8 bases between. CDR3 DNA sequence: TGTGCCAGCAGCTCCAGAGGTTCCTACGAGCAGTACTTC. Translation: CASSSRGSYEQYF.

The V call is TRBV11-1, the J call TRBJ1-6, with 7 bases lining up with TRBD1. V shed 5 bases, J shed 5 bases, and the junction held 6 bases outside the gene matches. The germline CDR1 and CDR2 sequences are SGHAT and FQDESV (reference sequence). The CDR3 length is 15 residues. CDR3 region: CASSRQGIDNSPLHF. CDR3 coding DNA: TGTGCCAGCAGCCGACAGGGCATTGATAATTCACCCCTCCACTTT.

The table lists this clone with a few counts. Sequence at one end of the junction differs from germline and may be a read error. The chain employs TRBV6-1 and TRBJ2-7; D is unclear. Germline V gene sequence: CDR1 MNHNS, CDR2 SASEGT. This CDR3 has 11 residues. This chain's CDR3 is CALGLAYVQYF. The CDR3 DNA follows: TGTGCCCTCGGTCTGGCCTACGTGCAGTACTTC.